This T cell receptor beta chain was identified during a study of regulatory dendritic cells for organ transplantation. General observations from the study: Between individuals, the alloreactive memory CD8+ T cell pool differed considerably.

Turning to this clone: Its target is unknown.

Here immunoSEQ multiplex PCR was the method, and the copy in TCRdb shows in-frame clones only, minus some. Among 35,000 to 45,000 clones listed, around nine tenths were seen once. The receptor was isolated from a human donor in good health. Material for sequencing was naive CD8+ T cells from blood. Subset denoted: CD45RA+ naive T cells.

This CDR3 reads CASSLGRTGRNTEAFF. CDR3 nucleotide sequence: TGTGCCAGCAGCTTAGGACGGACAGGGCGGAACACTGAAGCTTTCTTT. The chain recombines TRBV7-9 with TRBJ1-1, with 8 bases aligning to TRBD1. CDR1 SEHNR and CDR2 FQNEAQ come from the germline V gene (reference sequence). With V trimmed by 1 base and J by 1 base, 5 bases remained unmatched. CDR3 length equals 16 residues.